This T cell receptor beta chain came from a study of shared clonotypes between healthy human individuals. Overall study: Researchers assigned three CD4 naive, three CD4 memory, two CD8 naive and one CD8 memory plate to each donor.

CDR3 size: 12 residues. CDR1 is SGHNT and CDR2 is YYREEE in the germline V gene (reference sequence). Trimming removed 2 bases from V and 1 base from J, with 3 bases in between. CD4+ cells were split into CD45RA+ naive and CD45RA-negative memory subsets. As originally analysed: Filtering differed because ImmunoSEQ produced junction-only sequences that carried no quality scores. The assay was immunoSEQ multiplex PCR, and TCRdb's table has in-frame clones only and misses some. V and J calls and clone size come straight from that table; D and trimming were deduced from the DNA. The sample consists of millions of clones, around nine tenths of them appearing once.

Sequences were obtained from naive CD4+ T cells sorted from blood. Subset in this sample: CD45RA+ positively selected. This TCR derives from a man younger than 35 in good health. This rearrangement joins TRBV5-4 to TRBJ1-1; unclear D gene. Here the CDR3 DNA reads TGTGCCAGCAGCTTTGAGAACACTGAAGCTTTCTTT. Its translation: CASSFENTEAFF.